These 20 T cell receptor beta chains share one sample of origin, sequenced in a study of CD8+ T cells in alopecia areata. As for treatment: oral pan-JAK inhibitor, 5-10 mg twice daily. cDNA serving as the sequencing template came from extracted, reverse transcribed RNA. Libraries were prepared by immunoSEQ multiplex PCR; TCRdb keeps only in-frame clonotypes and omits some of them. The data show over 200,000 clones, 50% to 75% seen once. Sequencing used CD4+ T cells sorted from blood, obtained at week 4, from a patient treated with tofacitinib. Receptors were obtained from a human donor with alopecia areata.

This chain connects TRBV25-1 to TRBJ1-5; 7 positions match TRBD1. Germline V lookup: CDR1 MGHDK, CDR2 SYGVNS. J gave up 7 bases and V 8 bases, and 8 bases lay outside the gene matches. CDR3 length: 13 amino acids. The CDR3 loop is CASRQGAGQPQHF. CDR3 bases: TGTGCCAGCCGACAGGGAGCGGGACAGCCCCAGCATTTT.

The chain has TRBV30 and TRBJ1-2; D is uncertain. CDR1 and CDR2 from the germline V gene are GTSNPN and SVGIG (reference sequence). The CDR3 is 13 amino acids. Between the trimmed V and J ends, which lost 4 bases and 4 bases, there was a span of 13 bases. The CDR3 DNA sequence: TGTGCCTGGATAACGGGTAGGCCCTATGGCTACACCTTC. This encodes CAWITGRPYGYTF.

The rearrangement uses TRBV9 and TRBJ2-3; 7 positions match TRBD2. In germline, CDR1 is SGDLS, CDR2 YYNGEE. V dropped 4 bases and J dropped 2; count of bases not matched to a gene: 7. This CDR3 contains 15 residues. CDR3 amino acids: CASSPRGGTTDTQYF. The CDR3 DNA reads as TGTGCCAGCAGCCCCCGGGGAGGGACCACAGATACGCAGTATTTT. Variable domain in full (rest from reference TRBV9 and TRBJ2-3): DSGVTQTPKHLITATGQRVTLRCSPRSGDLSVYWYQQSLDQGLQFLIQYYNGEERAKGNILERFSAQQFPDLHSELNLSSLELGDSALYFCASSPRGGTTDTQYFGPGTRLTVL.

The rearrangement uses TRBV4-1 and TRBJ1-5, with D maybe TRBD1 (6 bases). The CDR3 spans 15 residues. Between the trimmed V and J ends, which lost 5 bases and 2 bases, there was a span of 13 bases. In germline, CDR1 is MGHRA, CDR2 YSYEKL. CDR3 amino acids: CASSTHRDRNQPQHF. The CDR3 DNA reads TGCGCCAGCAGCACTCACAGGGATCGCAATCAGCCCCAGCATTTT.

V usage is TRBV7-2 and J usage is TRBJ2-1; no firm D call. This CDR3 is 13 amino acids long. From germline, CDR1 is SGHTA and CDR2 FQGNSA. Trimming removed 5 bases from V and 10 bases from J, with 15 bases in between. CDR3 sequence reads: CASSPPAAWEQFF. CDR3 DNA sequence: TGTGCCAGCAGCCCCCCCGCTGCATGGGAGCAGTTCTTC.

CDR3 protein: CASSLVGENQPQHF. Written as DNA, the CDR3 is TGTGCCAGCAGTTTAGTAGGGGAGAATCAGCCCCAGCATTTT. The chain uses TRBV27 and TRBJ1-5; maybe TRBD1 (5 bases). Germline values: CDR1 MNHEY, CDR2 SMNVEV (reference sequence). The CDR3 is made up of 14 amino acids. Trimming left V 2 bases short and J 4 bases short, with 9 bases between.

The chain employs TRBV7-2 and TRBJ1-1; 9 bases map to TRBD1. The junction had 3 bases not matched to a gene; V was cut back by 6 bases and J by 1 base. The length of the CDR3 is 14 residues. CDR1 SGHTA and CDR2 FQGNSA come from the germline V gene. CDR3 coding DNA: TGTGCCAGCAGACAGGACAGGGGGAACACTGAAGCTTTCTTT. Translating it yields CASRQDRGNTEAFF. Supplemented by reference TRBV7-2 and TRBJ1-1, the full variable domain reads GAGVSQSPSNKVTEKGKDVELRCDPISGHTALYWYRQSLGQGLEFLIYFQGNSAPDKSGLPSDRFSAERTGGSVSTLTIQRTQQEDSAVYLCASRQDRGNTEAFFGQGTRLTVV.

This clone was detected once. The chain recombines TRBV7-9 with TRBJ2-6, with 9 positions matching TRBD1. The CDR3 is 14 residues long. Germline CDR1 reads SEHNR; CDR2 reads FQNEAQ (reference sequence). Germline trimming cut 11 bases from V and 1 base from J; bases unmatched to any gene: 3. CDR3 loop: CAQDRGSGANVLTF. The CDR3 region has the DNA TGTGCCCAGGACAGGGGATCTGGGGCCAACGTCCTGACTTTC.

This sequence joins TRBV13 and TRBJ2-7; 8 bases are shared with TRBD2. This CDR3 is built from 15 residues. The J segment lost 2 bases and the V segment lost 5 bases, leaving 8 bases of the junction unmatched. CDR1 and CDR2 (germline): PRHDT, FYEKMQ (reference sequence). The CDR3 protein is CASSRGVAGTYEQYF. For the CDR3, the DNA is TGTGCCAGCAGCCGTGGGGTAGCGGGGACCTACGAGCAGTACTTC.

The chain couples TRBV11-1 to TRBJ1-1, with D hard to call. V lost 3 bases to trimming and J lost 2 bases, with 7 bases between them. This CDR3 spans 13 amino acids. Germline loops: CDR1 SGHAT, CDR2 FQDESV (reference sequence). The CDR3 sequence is CASSLRVNTEAFF. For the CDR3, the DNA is TGTGCCAGCAGCTTGCGAGTAAACACTGAAGCTTTCTTT.

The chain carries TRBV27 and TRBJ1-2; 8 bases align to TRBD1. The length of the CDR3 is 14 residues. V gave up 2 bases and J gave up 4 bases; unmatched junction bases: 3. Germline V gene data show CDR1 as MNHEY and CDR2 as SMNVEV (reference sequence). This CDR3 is CASSLIDRGYGYTF. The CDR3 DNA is TGTGCCAGCAGTTTAATAGACAGGGGCTATGGCTACACCTTC.

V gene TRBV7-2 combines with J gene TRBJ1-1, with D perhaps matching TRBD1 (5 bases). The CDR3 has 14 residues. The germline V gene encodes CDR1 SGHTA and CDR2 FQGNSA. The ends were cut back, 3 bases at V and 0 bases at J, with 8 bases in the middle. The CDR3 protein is CASSFGTVNTEAFF. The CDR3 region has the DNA TGTGCCAGCAGCTTTGGGACGGTGAACACTGAAGCTTTCTTT.

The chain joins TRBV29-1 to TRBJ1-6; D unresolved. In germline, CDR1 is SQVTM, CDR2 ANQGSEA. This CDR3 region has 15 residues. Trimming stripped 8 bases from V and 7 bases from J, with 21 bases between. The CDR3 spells CSTRTPPLSNSPLHF. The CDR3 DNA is TGCAGCACACGCACCCCTCCGCTTTCCAATTCACCCCTCCACTTT.

The CDR3 protein is CASTMRGAEQYF. The CDR3 DNA is TGTGCCAGCACCATGAGGGGGGCCGAGCAGTACTTC. V gene TRBV11-2 combines with J gene TRBJ2-7; D may correspond to TRBD1 or TRBD2 (6 bases each). Germline-derived CDR1 and CDR2 are SGHAT and FQNNGV. Trimming took off 7 bases at V and 6 bases at J, with 13 bases between the two ends. The CDR3 loop spans 12 amino acids.

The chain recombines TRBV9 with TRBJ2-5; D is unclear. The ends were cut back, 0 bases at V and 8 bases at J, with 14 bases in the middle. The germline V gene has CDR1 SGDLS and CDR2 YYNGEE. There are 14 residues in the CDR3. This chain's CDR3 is CASSVGGPVDTQYF. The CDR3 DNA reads TGTGCCAGCAGCGTAGGCGGTCCGGTCGACACCCAGTACTTC.

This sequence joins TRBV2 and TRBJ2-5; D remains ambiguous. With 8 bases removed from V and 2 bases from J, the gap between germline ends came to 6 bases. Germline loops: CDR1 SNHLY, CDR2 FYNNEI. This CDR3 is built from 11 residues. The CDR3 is CASRIQETQYF. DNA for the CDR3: TGTGCCAGCCGGATTCAAGAGACCCAGTACTTC.

CDR3 in amino acids: CASSSLGTEQYGYTF. The CDR3 DNA reads as TGTGCCAGCAGTTCCCTGGGAACGGAGCAGTATGGCTACACCTTC. The chain joins TRBV6-5 to TRBJ1-2; D is ambiguous. Germline V gene data show CDR1 as MNHEY and CDR2 as SVGAGI. V gave up 4 bases and J gave up 5 bases, with 17 bases separating them. The CDR3 has 15 amino acids.

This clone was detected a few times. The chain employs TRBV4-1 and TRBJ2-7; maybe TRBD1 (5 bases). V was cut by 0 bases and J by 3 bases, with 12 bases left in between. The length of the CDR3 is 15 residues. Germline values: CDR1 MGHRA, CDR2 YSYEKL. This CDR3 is CASSQDRAGYYEQYF. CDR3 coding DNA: TGCGCCAGCAGCCAAGATCGGGCAGGGTACTACGAGCAGTACTTC.

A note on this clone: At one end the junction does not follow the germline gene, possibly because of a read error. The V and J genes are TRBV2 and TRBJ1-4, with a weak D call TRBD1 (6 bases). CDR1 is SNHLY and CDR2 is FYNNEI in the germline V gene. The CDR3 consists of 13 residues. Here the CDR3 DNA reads TGTGCCAGCAGTACCTCGGGACACCCGAAAAGGTGGTTT. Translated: CASSTSGHPKRWF.

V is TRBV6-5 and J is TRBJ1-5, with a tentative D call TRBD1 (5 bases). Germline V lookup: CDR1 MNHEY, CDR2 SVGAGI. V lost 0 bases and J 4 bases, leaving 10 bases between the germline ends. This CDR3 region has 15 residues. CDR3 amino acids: CASSYSYGANQPQHF. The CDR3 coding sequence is TGTGCCAGCAGTTACTCGTATGGGGCGAATCAGCCCCAGCATTTT.